This T cell receptor (delta chain) was profiled in a study of γδ T cells in repeated Plasmodium falciparum infection. Across the study: Over roughly 600 days, donors received four mosquito-bite P. falciparum NF54 infections. Samples were taken at baseline, before some infections, and 21 days after each. General observations from the study: Vgamma9/Vdelta2+ repertoires stayed stably polyclonal over time and infection.

With regard to this clone: What it binds is not known. This likely traces to a read error, being one base from a far larger clone. This same CDR3 is encoded by further DNA sequences in the sample.

Bulk repertoires came from Vgamma9/Vdelta2+ or Vdelta2-negative gammadelta T cells flow-sorted from PBMC. TCRdb re-identified clones in the multiplex PCR reads via CATT. The data show roughly 93,000 delta-chain clones, with approximately 0.92% seen just once and around a tenth held by the top ten. From germline, CDR1 is TSWWSYY and CDR2 QGS. The CDR3 contains 22 residues. The sample taken for sequencing was gamma-delta T cells from blood. Here the V gene is TRDV1, but the J gene went uncalled; TRDD3, the D gene given by the table, was not confirmed from the DNA. This TCR was recovered from a pool of human donors (malaria-infected and uninfected, not separated). CDR3 sequence: CALGEPGLPTFLGDRGTDKLIF. CDR3 sequence (DNA): TGTGCTCTTGGGGAGCCCGGCCTTCCTACGTTCTTGGGGGATAGGGGCACCGATAAGCTCATCTTT.